This TCR beta chain appears in the sequencing data of a study of human T cells and chemical hapten exposure. Time point: patch test 1, 2 weeks after DPC sensitization. Treatment reported: therapeutic diphenylcyclopropenone sensitization with weekly scalp DPC. Each CDR3 protein is one row after TCRdb ran MiXCR on the RACE reads. The sample shows approximately 80,000 distinct CDR3 sequences, roughly a tenth of them seen only once. CDR3 length: 16 amino acids. The germline V gene has CDR1 SGDLS and CDR2 YYNGEE. V shed 0 bases and J shed 0 bases, with 10 bases lying between them. Specimen: whole blood, collected in connection with sensitization to the hapten diphenylcyclopropenone (DPC). The chain combines TRBV9 with TRBJ2-1; no reliable D call. This receptor was obtained from a woman aged 45-59 years with alopecia areata. Some clones in this sample may be carry-over from other donors' samples. The CDR3 loop reads CASSVEAASSYNEQFF. The DNA of the CDR3 is TGTGCCAGCAGCGTAGAGGCGGCTAGCTCCTACAATGAGCAGTTCTTC.